This record concerns one TCR beta chain sequence. These data come from a study of blood T cell repertoires in COVID-19. The wider study: COVID-19 samples, acute and convalescent, were from the United States, Italy and Spain.

Generated by immunoSEQ multiplex PCR, the TCRdb table keeps only in-frame clones and is missing some. Among around 250,000 clones, 82% were seen once, and the ten largest hold 3.4%. This CDR3 region has 11 residues. CDR1 and CDR2 from the germline V gene are SGHNT and YYREEE (reference sequence). V gave up 8 bases and J gave up 6 bases, with 11 bases separating them. The receptor was derived from a woman aged 18-29 years with acute or convalescent COVID-19. V is TRBV5-4 and J is TRBJ1-2; the D gene is possibly TRBD1 (5 bases). The sample was peripheral blood. CDR3 region: CASGAGDGYTF. The CDR3 region has the DNA TGTGCCAGTGGGGCGGGGGATGGCTACACCTTC.